These 16 T cell receptor beta chains share one sample of origin, sequenced in a study of cytomegalovirus exposure and HLA in healthy donors. It was with 60 Vbeta and 13 Jbeta primers that the PCR ran. The assay was immunoSEQ multiplex PCR, and TCRdb's table has in-frame clones only and misses some. The sample shows roughly 150,000 clones, around 75% of them seen only once. Sequencing was done on a sample of PBMCs. Receptor source: a male donor in good health and CMV-seronegative.

This sequence joins TRBV4-3 and TRBJ1-2; D remains ambiguous. V was clipped by 0 bases and J by 8 bases, with 13 bases between them. Germline assignment: CDR1 LGHNA and CDR2 YSLEER. The CDR3 is made up of 14 amino acids. The CDR3 DNA reads TGCGCCAGCAGCCAAGACAGAGGGTTTAAAGGCTACACCTTC. Protein sequence: CASSQDRGFKGYTF.

V is TRBV5-1 and J is TRBJ2-5; 7 bases are a match to TRBD2. The CDR3 contains 15 residues. Germline V CDR1 and CDR2: SGHRS, YFSETQ. V dropped 3 bases and J dropped 5; count of bases not matched to a gene: 10. The CDR3 protein is CASSWGGSRYETQYF. In DNA form, the CDR3 reads TGCGCCAGCAGCTGGGGGGGATCCCGGTATGAGACCCAGTACTTC.

The chain is built from TRBV5-1 and TRBJ2-1, with TRBD1 matching 8 bases. Germline lookup yields CDR1 SGHRS and CDR2 YFSETQ. The CDR3 has 15 residues. V gave up 2 bases and J gave up 5 bases; unmatched junction bases: 6. The CDR3 loop is CASSLGQGAHNEQFF. The CDR3 bases are TGCGCCAGCAGCTTAGGGCAGGGGGCGCACAATGAGCAGTTCTTC.

This chain uses TRBV12-5 with TRBJ2-1; tentative D call: TRBD1 (6 bases). The germline V gene has CDR1 LGHNT and CDR2 FRNRAP. Trimming pared 2 bases from V and 8 bases from J, leaving 10 bases between. This CDR3 region has 13 residues. CDR3 in amino acids: CASGLQGFDEQFF. CDR3 DNA sequence: TGTGCTAGTGGTTTGCAGGGGTTCGATGAGCAGTTCTTC. Using reference TRBV12-5 and TRBJ2-1 for the parts outside the CDR3, the full variable domain is DARVTQTPRHKVTEMGQEVTMRCQPILGHNTVFWYRQTMMQGLELLAYFRNRAPLDDSGMPKDRFSAEMPDATLATLKIQPSEPRDSAVYFCASGLQGFDEQFFGPGTRLTVL.

The chain carries TRBV7-9 and TRBJ1-1, with 7 bases fitting TRBD1. CDR3 length: 15 amino acids. Germline V gene lookup returns CDR1 SEHNR and CDR2 FQNEAQ (reference sequence). J lost 0 bases, V lost 2 bases, and 3 bases had no gene match. The CDR3 reads CASSLNRGLNTEAFF. CDR3 sequence (DNA): TGTGCCAGCAGCTTAAACAGGGGTTTGAACACTGAAGCTTTCTTT.

The J gene is TRBJ2-6, the V gene TRBV19; 7 bases fit TRBD1. This CDR3 has 15 amino acids. After removal of 11 bases from V and 2 bases from J, the junction contained 9 bases not matched to a gene. CDR1 is LNHDA and CDR2 is SQIVND in the germline V gene (reference sequence). As DNA, the CDR3 is TGTGCCGTAGGACCTGGGACAGCTGGGGCCAACGTCCTGACTTTC. It translates to CAVGPGTAGANVLTF.

This sequence joins TRBV11-2 and TRBJ2-3; maybe TRBD2 (6 bases). The CDR3 covers 16 residues. The germline gives CDR1 SGHAT, CDR2 FQNNGV. V was shortened by 5 bases and J by 0 bases, with 15 bases between the two germline ends. CDR3 amino acids: CASSPRDFASTDTQYF. In DNA form, the CDR3 reads TGTGCCAGCAGCCCCCGGGACTTTGCTAGCACAGATACGCAGTATTTT.

This rearrangement joins TRBV27 to TRBJ1-5; D is perhaps TRBD1 (6 bases). The germline V gene encodes CDR1 MNHEY and CDR2 SMNVEV (reference sequence). Trimming shortened V by 10 bases and J by 4 bases, and 23 bases separated the two germline ends. The CDR3 sequence is 16 residues long. CDR3 DNA: TGTGCCACCGCTGTCCGAACAGGGTTCCCGAATCAGCCCCAGCATTTT. It codes for CATAVRTGFPNQPQHF.

The V call is TRBV11-2, the J call TRBJ1-2; possible D gene TRBD1, 5 bases. Trimming removed 1 base from V and 7 bases from J, with 16 bases in between. This CDR3 has 15 amino acids. The germline V gene encodes CDR1 SGHAT and CDR2 FQNNGV. The CDR3 spells CASSLGGRVYSGYTF. CDR3 DNA: TGTGCCAGCAGCTTAGGGGGCAGGGTCTACTCTGGCTACACCTTC.

In this sample, this clone turned up a few times. The CDR3: CASSPNSYNEQFF. For the CDR3, the DNA is TGTGCCAGCAGCCCTAACTCCTACAATGAGCAGTTCTTC. The V and J genes are TRBV5-6 and TRBJ2-1; D gene uncertain. V gave up 4 bases and J gave up 0 bases, with 5 bases separating them. The V gene's germline CDR1 is SGHDT and CDR2 YYEEEE. The CDR3 sequence is 13 residues long. Drawing the rest from reference TRBV5-6 and TRBJ2-1, the complete variable domain is DAGVTQSPTHLIKTRGQQVTLRCSPKSGHDTVSWYQQALGQGPQFIFQYYEEEERQRGNFPDRFSGHQFPNYSSELNVNALLLGDSALYLCASSPNSYNEQFFGPGTRLTVL.

The gene calls are TRBV9 and TRBJ1-4; 8 positions agree with TRBD1. The trim removed 0 bases at V and 7 bases at J, leaving 2 bases unmatched. The CDR3 sequence is 14 residues long. The germline V gene encodes CDR1 SGDLS and CDR2 YYNGEE. CDR3 in amino acids: CASSVGTGREKLFF. Written as DNA, the CDR3 is TGTGCCAGCAGCGTAGGGACAGGGCGTGAAAAACTGTTTTTT. The full variable domain, its missing parts supplied by reference TRBV9 and TRBJ1-4, is DSGVTQTPKHLITATGQRVTLRCSPRSGDLSVYWYQQSLDQGLQFLIQYYNGEERAKGNILERFSAQQFPDLHSELNLSSLELGDSALYFCASSVGTGREKLFFGSGTQLSVL.

The chain has TRBV7-2 and TRBJ2-3; D ambiguous. Germline CDR1 is SGHTA and CDR2 is FQGNSA. The CDR3 runs to 14 residues. The germline V and J ends were trimmed by 5 bases and 0 bases, with 9 bases remaining between them. CDR3 region: CASSISHSTDTQYF. CDR3 bases: TGTGCCAGCAGCATTTCACATAGCACAGATACGCAGTATTTT. Full variable domain (remainder filled in from reference TRBV7-2 and TRBJ2-3): GAGVSQSPSNKVTEKGKDVELRCDPISGHTALYWYRQSLGQGLEFLIYFQGNSAPDKSGLPSDRFSAERTGGSVSTLTIQRTQQEDSAVYLCASSISHSTDTQYFGPGTRLTVL.

This chain connects TRBV4-1 to TRBJ1-1, with D unresolved. CDR3 size: 13 residues. The germline CDR1 and CDR2 sequences are MGHRA and YSYEKL. V gave up 1 base and J gave up 0 bases, with 3 bases separating them. The CDR3 sequence: CASSQVVNTEAFF. The DNA for the CDR3 is TGCGCCAGCAGCCAAGTAGTGAACACTGAAGCTTTCTTT.

The chain has TRBV4-3 and TRBJ1-2; no clear D gene. Germline V gene lookup returns CDR1 LGHNA and CDR2 YSLEER. CDR3 length: 16 residues. Between the trimmed V and J ends, which lost 0 bases and 3 bases, there was a span of 14 bases. CDR3 region: CASSQDLGETYYGYTF. Written as DNA, the CDR3 is TGCGCCAGCAGCCAAGATCTTGGAGAGACCTACTATGGCTACACCTTC.

The rearrangement links TRBV4-1 to TRBJ2-3; D call uncertain. Trimming pared 3 bases from V and 4 bases from J, leaving 11 bases between. CDR3 size: 14 residues. Germline CDR1 and CDR2: MGHRA and YSYEKL. CDR3 DNA sequence: TGCGCCAGCAGCCATCTCAGGATCGCAGATACGCAGTATTTT. It encodes CASSHLRIADTQYF.

The chain employs TRBV27 and TRBJ2-4; D may be TRBD2 (5 bases). CDR1 and CDR2 (germline): MNHEY, SMNVEV (reference sequence). This CDR3 has 17 residues. Trimming pared 2 bases from V and 0 bases from J, leaving 14 bases between. CDR3 in amino acids: CASSLLPIREAKNIQYF. In DNA, the CDR3 is TGTGCCAGCAGTTTACTTCCGATTCGGGAAGCCAAAAACATTCAGTACTTC.